These 30 T cell receptor beta chains were all obtained from the same sample, sequenced in a study of cytotoxic CD8 clonotypes in ibrutinib-treated CLL. Libraries were prepared by immunoSEQ multiplex PCR; TCRdb keeps only in-frame clonotypes and omits some of them. Of approximately 150,000 clones listed, about four fifths are singletons. This material consisted of PBMCs, taken after 24 months of ibrutinib treatment. The source of these receptors is a human donor with chronic lymphocytic leukemia.

The rearrangement uses TRBV18 and TRBJ2-5; 10 bases line up with TRBD1. V was pared by 5 bases and J by 4 bases, with 4 bases of the junction left unmatched. Germline V lookup: CDR1 KGHSH, CDR2 LQKENI. The CDR3 sequence is 14 residues long. The CDR3 reads CASSAGQGGETQYF. Here the CDR3 DNA reads TGTGCCAGCTCAGCTGGACAGGGGGGAGAGACCCAGTACTTC.

This clone was counted between two and nine times. CDR3 in amino acids: CASSFRSGRGKQYF. Written as DNA, the CDR3 is TGTGCCAGCAGTTTTCGTAGCGGGAGAGGGAAGCAGTACTTC. This sequence joins TRBV27 and TRBJ2-7; 9 bases match TRBD2. CDR1 and CDR2 (germline): MNHEY, SMNVEV (reference sequence). The length of the CDR3 is 14 residues. V was pared by 3 bases and J by 8 bases, with 8 bases of the junction left unmatched.

This chain connects TRBV5-5 to TRBJ1-3; D gene unclear. CDR3 length: 14 amino acids. Germline V gene lookup returns CDR1 SGHKS and CDR2 YYEKEE (reference sequence). V lost 4 bases and J 0 bases, leaving 8 bases between the germline ends. CDR3 sequence (DNA): TGTGCCAGCAGCAGCGGAGGCTCTGGAAACACCATATATTTT. Translation: CASSSGGSGNTIYF.

The V and J genes are TRBV28 and TRBJ2-7; TRBD1 matches at 9 bases. Germline CDR1 reads MDHEN; CDR2 reads SYDVKM. The CDR3 has 14 amino acids. V dropped 5 bases and J dropped 4; count of bases not matched to a gene: 6. CDR3 region: CASSPHRGQYEQYF. The DNA of the CDR3 is TGTGCCAGCAGTCCCCACAGGGGGCAGTACGAGCAGTACTTC. Complete variable domain (other parts from reference TRBV28 and TRBJ2-7): DVKVTQSSRYLVKRTGEKVFLECVQDMDHENMFWYRQDPGLGLRLIYFSYDVKMKEKGDIPEGYSVSREKKERFSLILESASTNQTSMYLCASSPHRGQYEQYFGPGTRLTVT.

This sequence joins TRBV27 and TRBJ1-2; D remains ambiguous. Per the germline V gene, CDR1 is MNHEY and CDR2 is SMNVEV (reference sequence). V lost 2 bases, J lost 8 bases, and 12 bases lay in between. This CDR3 contains 13 residues. CDR3 protein: CASSLNGLRGYTF. CDR3 in DNA: TGTGCCAGCAGTTTAAACGGCCTCAGGGGCTACACCTTC.

The chain joins TRBV13 to TRBJ2-5, with D maybe TRBD1 (6 bases). The germline V and J ends were trimmed by 7 bases and 2 bases, with 14 bases remaining between them. This CDR3 is 14 amino acids long. Per germline, CDR1 PRHDT and CDR2 FYEKMQ (reference sequence). The CDR3 region is CASTPDRTQETQYF. The DNA for the CDR3 is TGTGCCAGCACCCCGGACAGAACTCAAGAGACCCAGTACTTC.

V gene TRBV9 combines with J gene TRBJ2-5; D ambiguous. CDR1 and CDR2 (germline): SGDLS, YYNGEE. The V end lost 3 bases, the J end lost 4 bases, and 13 bases lay between the germline ends. CDR3 size: 14 residues. In DNA, the CDR3 is TGTGCCAGCAGCGCAGTGCCTAGAGGAGAGACCCAGTACTTC. This encodes CASSAVPRGETQYF.

This clone was detected once. Other DNA sequences in the sample encode the same CDR3. V gene TRBV7-2 combines with J gene TRBJ1-5; D gene unclear. V was shortened by 1 base and J by 4 bases, with 11 bases between the two germline ends. Germline values: CDR1 SGHTA, CDR2 FQGNSA. CDR3 length: 15 amino acids. The CDR3 is CASSLVSSTNQPQHF. The CDR3 region has the DNA TGTGCCAGCAGCTTAGTCTCGAGTACGAATCAGCCCCAGCATTTT.

The chain has TRBV5-1 and TRBJ1-2; perhaps TRBD1 as D (6 bases). V shed 0 bases and J shed 6 bases, with 18 bases lying between them. This CDR3 has 16 amino acids. Looked up from germline, CDR1 is SGHRS and CDR2 is YFSETQ. In nucleotides, the CDR3 is TGCGCCAGCAGCTTGGAGTTTTCGGGGGGCAAGGATGGCTACACCTTC. It encodes CASSLEFSGGKDGYTF.

This chain joins TRBV2 and TRBJ2-7, with 10 bases identical to TRBD1. V was clipped by 7 bases and J by 3 bases; unmatched bases: 3. This CDR3 spans 13 amino acids. Germline V CDR1 and CDR2: SNHLY, FYNNEI. This chain's CDR3 is CASNRDRGYEQYF. The CDR3 DNA follows: TGTGCCAGCAACCGGGACAGGGGCTACGAGCAGTACTTC.

This clone has a single count. The rearrangement joins TRBV30 to TRBJ2-6; D is undetermined. The CDR3 is 18 residues long. V lost 0 bases and J 1 base, leaving 16 bases between the germline ends. CDR1 GTSNPN and CDR2 SVGIG come from the germline V gene (reference sequence). In DNA form, the CDR3 reads TGTGCCTGGAGTGTAATGGGCTCCCTGGCATCTGGGGCCAACGTCCTGACTTTC. Amino acid sequence: CAWSVMGSLASGANVLTF.

The chain joins TRBV7-8 to TRBJ2-7, with unresolved D. Per germline, CDR1 SGHVS and CDR2 FQNEAQ. This CDR3 spans 14 amino acids. V lost 2 bases and J lost 1, with 9 bases in between. The CDR3 DNA reads as TGTGCCAGCAGCTTAAGGGAACGATCCTACGAGCAGTACTTC. Its protein product is CASSLRERSYEQYF.

A single count supports this clone. The chain combines TRBV19 with TRBJ1-1; D gene uncertain. Germline CDR1 LNHDA, CDR2 SQIVND (reference sequence). V was pared by 7 bases and J by 0 bases, with 6 bases between. This CDR3 spans 12 amino acids. The CDR3 is CASNSLNTEAFF. The CDR3 DNA is TGTGCCAGTAACAGCTTGAACACTGAAGCTTTCTTT.

This chain connects TRBV6-6 to TRBJ1-2; D is uncertain. Trimming removed 6 bases from V and 7 bases from J, with 12 bases in between. In germline, CDR1 is MNHNY, CDR2 SVGAGI (reference sequence). The CDR3 spans 12 residues. In DNA, the CDR3 is TGTGCCAGCAGCCCCGGCCCGTTTGGCTACACCTTC. As protein: CASSPGPFGYTF.

This clone was observed a handful of times. CDR3 nucleotide sequence: TGTGCCAGCAGTTTGAACGGCGCAACTAATGAAAAACTGTTTTTT. Its translation: CASSLNGATNEKLFF. The chain combines TRBV27 with TRBJ1-4; no firm D call. Deletions cut 3 bases from V and 0 bases from J, with 8 bases between. The CDR3 covers 15 residues. CDR1 is MNHEY, CDR2 SMNVEV, per germline (reference sequence). The whole variable domain, filled in from reference TRBV27 and TRBJ1-4, reads EAQVTQNPRYLITVTGKKLTVTCSQNMNHEYMSWYRQDPGLGLRQIYYSMNVEVTDKGDVPEGYKVSRKEKRNFPLILESPSPNQTSLYFCASSLNGATNEKLFFGSGTQLSVL.

As for this clone: This sample includes further DNA sequences coding for the same CDR3. The CDR3 loop is CASSVAGGSYNEQFF. The CDR3 coding sequence is TGTGCCAGCAGCGTAGCTGGGGGAAGCTACAATGAGCAGTTCTTC. The genes are TRBV9 and TRBJ2-1; D could derive from TRBD1 or TRBD2 (5 bases each). The CDR3 sequence is 15 residues long. Trimming removed 0 bases at V and 3 bases at J, with 10 bases between. Germline CDR1 and CDR2: SGDLS and YYNGEE.

The chain recombines TRBV5-4 with TRBJ1-1; D is possibly TRBD1 (6 bases). The V end was cut by 0 bases, the J end by 2 bases, with 11 bases between. CDR1 is SGHNT, CDR2 YYREEE, per germline (reference sequence). The CDR3 consists of 15 residues. The chain's CDR3 is CASSLATGSNTEAFF. The CDR3 coding sequence is TGTGCCAGCAGCTTGGCTACAGGGTCAAACACTGAAGCTTTCTTT.

The V gene is TRBV29-1, the J gene TRBJ1-2; unclear D gene. V was trimmed by 4 bases and J by 0 bases, leaving 12 bases between them. The germline CDR1 and CDR2 sequences are SQVTM and ANQGSEA. This CDR3 comprises 14 residues. CDR3 bases: TGCAGCGTTGGCCTGGACGGAGCTAACTATGGCTACACCTTC. It translates to CSVGLDGANYGYTF. The full variable domain, with the rest looked up from reference TRBV29-1 and TRBJ1-2, is SAVISQKPSRDICQRGTSLTIQCQVDSQVTMMFWYRQQPGQSLTLIATANQGSEATYESGFVIDKFPISRPNLTFSTLTVSNMSPEDSSIYLCSVGLDGANYGYTFGSGTRLTVV.

V gene TRBV14 combines with J gene TRBJ1-1, with a possible D match to TRBD1 (6 bases). This CDR3 comprises 13 residues. Germline assignment: CDR1 SGHDN and CDR2 FVKESK. V lost 3 bases and J lost 9, with 14 bases in between. The CDR3 is CASSHGFRGKAFF. The DNA for the CDR3 is TGTGCCAGCAGCCACGGATTCAGGGGAAAAGCTTTCTTT.

For this clone: The CDR3 end shows no conserved phenylalanine or tryptophan, and so a read error is likely. The DNA is left out, because the CDR3 cannot be placed on it with certainty; the CDR3 is given as TCRdb lists it. The chain couples TRBV28 to TRBJ2-7; the table's TRBD1 call for D was not verified on the DNA. Ends included, the CDR3 has 13 residues. The germline V gene encodes CDR1 MDHEN and CDR2 SYDVKM. CDR3 region: CASSLMGRDRYFL.

The chain recombines TRBV19 with TRBJ1-6; the match to TRBD1 covers 9 bases. The ends lost 4 bases at V and 6 bases at J; junction bases unmatched: 16. This CDR3 spans 19 amino acids. Germline CDR1 LNHDA, CDR2 SQIVND (reference sequence). Here the CDR3 reads CASSNRDRVPLMPNSPLHF. The CDR3 DNA follows: TGTGCCAGTAGTAACCGGGACAGGGTTCCTCTCATGCCTAATTCACCCCTCCACTTT.

The chain carries TRBV27 and TRBJ2-2; 8 bases map to TRBD1. The germline gives CDR1 MNHEY, CDR2 SMNVEV (reference sequence). V trimming: 6 bases; J trimming: 3 bases; junction bases outside the gene matches: 3. The CDR3 has 14 residues. The CDR3 bases are TGTGCCAGCAGAACAGGGGGTCACACCGGGGAGCTGTTTTTT. This gives the protein CASRTGGHTGELFF.

The chain links TRBV4-1 to TRBJ2-1, with 10 bases fitting TRBD2. Germline V gives CDR1 MGHRA, CDR2 YSYEKL. J gave up 0 bases and V 2 bases, and 4 bases lay outside the gene matches. This CDR3 is built from 17 residues. The CDR3 is CASSQTSGASSYNEQFF. CDR3 DNA: TGCGCCAGCAGCCAAACTAGCGGGGCGAGCTCCTACAATGAGCAGTTCTTC.

The rearrangement links TRBV15 to TRBJ1-5, with D uncertain. Per the germline V gene, CDR1 is LNHNV and CDR2 is YYDKDF (reference sequence). V was cut by 2 bases and J by 5 bases, with 10 bases left in between. The CDR3 loop spans 14 amino acids. The CDR3: CATSRPHRDQPQHF. As DNA, the CDR3 is TGTGCCACCAGCAGACCCCACAGAGATCAGCCCCAGCATTTT.

This sequence joins TRBV19 and TRBJ1-2; D may be TRBD1 (5 bases). The CDR3 has 15 amino acids. V was shortened by 3 bases and J by 2 bases, with 13 bases between the two germline ends. The V gene's germline CDR1 is LNHDA and CDR2 SQIVND (reference sequence). Here the CDR3 reads CASSISGYRNYGYTF. The CDR3 bases are TGTGCCAGTAGTATTTCGGGTTACAGGAACTATGGCTACACCTTC.

The V and J genes are TRBV10-2 and TRBJ2-2, with 9 nucleotides matching TRBD1. Germline V gene data show CDR1 as WSHSY and CDR2 as SAAADI. V shed 6 bases and J 6 bases; nucleotides not matched to a gene: 8. The CDR3 totals 15 residues. The CDR3 sequence: CASRTPGQGPGELFF. The CDR3 DNA follows: TGCGCCAGCAGAACACCGGGACAGGGCCCCGGGGAGCTGTTTTTT.

The chain employs TRBV5-6 and TRBJ1-2; no definite D call. The CDR3 sequence is 14 residues long. Germline V lookup: CDR1 SGHDT, CDR2 YYEEEE. V lost 4 bases and J 4 bases, leaving 14 bases between the germline ends. The CDR3 is CASSPKQIFYGYTF. The CDR3 region has the DNA TGTGCCAGCAGCCCAAAGCAGATATTCTATGGCTACACCTTC.

V usage is TRBV4-2 and J usage is TRBJ1-1, with D unresolved. The CDR3 extends over 15 amino acids. Germline values: CDR1 LGHNA, CDR2 YNFKEQ. V shed 0 bases and J shed 3 bases, with 11 bases lying between them. CDR3: CASSQDSARHTEAFF. As DNA, the CDR3 is TGTGCCAGCAGCCAAGATTCGGCCAGACACACTGAAGCTTTCTTT.

This clone was counted many times. The chain recombines TRBV9 with TRBJ2-3, with 9 positions matching TRBD2. The trim removed 0 bases at V and 6 bases at J, leaving 11 bases unmatched. This CDR3 contains 17 residues. Germline V gives CDR1 SGDLS, CDR2 YYNGEE. CDR3 in amino acids: CASSVEGGRDYSDTQYF. As DNA, the CDR3 is TGTGCCAGCAGCGTAGAAGGCGGGAGGGATTACTCGGATACGCAGTATTTT.

The CDR3 DNA reads TGTGCCAGCAGTAGAAAAGCCCCAGATACGCAGTATTTT. Its protein product is CASSRKAPDTQYF. J is TRBJ2-3 and V is TRBV25-1; no definite D call. V was cut by 5 bases and J by 4 bases, with 10 bases left in between. The germline gives CDR1 MGHDK, CDR2 SYGVNS. The CDR3 runs 13 residues.